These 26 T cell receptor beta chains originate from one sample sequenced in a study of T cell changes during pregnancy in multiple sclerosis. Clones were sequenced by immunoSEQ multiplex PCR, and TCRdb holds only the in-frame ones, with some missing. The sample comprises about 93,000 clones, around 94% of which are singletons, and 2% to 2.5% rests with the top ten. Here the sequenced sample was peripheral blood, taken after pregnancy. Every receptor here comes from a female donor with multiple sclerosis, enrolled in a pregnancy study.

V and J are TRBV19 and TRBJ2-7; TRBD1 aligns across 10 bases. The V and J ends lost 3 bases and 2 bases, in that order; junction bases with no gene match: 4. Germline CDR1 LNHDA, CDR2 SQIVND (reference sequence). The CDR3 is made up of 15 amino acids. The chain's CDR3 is CASSITGTGAYEQYF. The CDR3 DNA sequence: TGTGCCAGTAGTATCACCGGGACAGGGGCCTACGAGCAGTACTTC.

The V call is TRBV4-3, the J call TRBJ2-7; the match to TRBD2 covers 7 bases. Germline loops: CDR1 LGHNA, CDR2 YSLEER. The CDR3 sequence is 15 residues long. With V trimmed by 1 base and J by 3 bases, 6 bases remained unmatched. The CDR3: CASSQVGGGNYEQYF. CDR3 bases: TGCGCCAGCAGCCAAGTGGGGGGGGGAAACTACGAGCAGTACTTC.

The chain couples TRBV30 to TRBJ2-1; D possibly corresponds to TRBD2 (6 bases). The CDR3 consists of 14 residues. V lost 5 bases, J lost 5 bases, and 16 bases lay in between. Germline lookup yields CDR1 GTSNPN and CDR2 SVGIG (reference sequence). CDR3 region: CAWGRGGGNNEQFF. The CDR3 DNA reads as TGTGCCTGGGGTAGGGGAGGTGGAAACAATGAGCAGTTCTTC. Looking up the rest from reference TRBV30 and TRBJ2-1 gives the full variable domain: SQTIHQWPATLVQPVGSPLSLECTVEGTSNPNLYWYRQAAGRGLQLLFYSVGIGQISSEVPQNLSASRPQDRQFILSSKKLLLSDSGFYLCAWGRGGGNNEQFFGPGTRLTVL.

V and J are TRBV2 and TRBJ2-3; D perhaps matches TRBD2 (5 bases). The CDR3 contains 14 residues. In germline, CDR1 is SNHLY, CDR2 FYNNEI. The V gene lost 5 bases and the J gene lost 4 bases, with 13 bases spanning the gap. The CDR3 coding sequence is TGTGCCAGCAGTAGCGGCCTGAGAGCAGATACGCAGTATTTT. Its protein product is CASSSGLRADTQYF.

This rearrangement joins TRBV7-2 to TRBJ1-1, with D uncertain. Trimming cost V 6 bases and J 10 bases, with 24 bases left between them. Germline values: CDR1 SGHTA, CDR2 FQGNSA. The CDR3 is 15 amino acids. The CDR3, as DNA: TGTGCCAGCAGTCGGCGCCGGGAAAACAGTCAAGGAGCTTTCTTT. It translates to CASSRRRENSQGAFF.

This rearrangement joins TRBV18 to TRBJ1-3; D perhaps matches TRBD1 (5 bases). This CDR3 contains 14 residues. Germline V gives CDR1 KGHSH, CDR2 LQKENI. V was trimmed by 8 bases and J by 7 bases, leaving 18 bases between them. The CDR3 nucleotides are TGTGCCAGCCGACAGTTAATAATTGAGAACACCATATATTTT. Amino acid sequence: CASRQLIIENTIYF.

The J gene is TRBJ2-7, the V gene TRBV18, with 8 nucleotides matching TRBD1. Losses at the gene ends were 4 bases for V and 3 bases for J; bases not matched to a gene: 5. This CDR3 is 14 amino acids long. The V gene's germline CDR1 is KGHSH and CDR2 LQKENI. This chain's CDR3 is CASSLGTGHYEQYF. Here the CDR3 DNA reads TGTGCCAGCTCACTTGGGACAGGCCACTACGAGCAGTACTTC.

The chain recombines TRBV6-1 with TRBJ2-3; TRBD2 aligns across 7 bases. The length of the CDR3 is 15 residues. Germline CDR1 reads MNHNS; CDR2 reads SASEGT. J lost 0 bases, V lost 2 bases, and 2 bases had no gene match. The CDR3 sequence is CASSEPAGSTDTQYF. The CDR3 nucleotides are TGTGCCAGCAGTGAACCAGCGGGGAGCACAGATACGCAGTATTTT.

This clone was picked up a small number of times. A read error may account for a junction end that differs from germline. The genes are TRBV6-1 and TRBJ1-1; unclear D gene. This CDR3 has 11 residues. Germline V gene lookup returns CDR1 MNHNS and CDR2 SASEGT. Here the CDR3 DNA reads TGTGCCAGCACCCACAACACCGAAGCTTTCTTT. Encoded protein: CASTHNTEAFF.

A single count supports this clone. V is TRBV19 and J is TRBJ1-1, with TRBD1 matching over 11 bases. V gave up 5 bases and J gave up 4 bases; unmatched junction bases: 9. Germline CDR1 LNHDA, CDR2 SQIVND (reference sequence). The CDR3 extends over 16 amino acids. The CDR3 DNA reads TGTGCCAGTAGTTCGTTTCGGGGACAGGGGGGCACTGAAGCTTTCTTT. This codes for CASSSFRGQGGTEAFF.

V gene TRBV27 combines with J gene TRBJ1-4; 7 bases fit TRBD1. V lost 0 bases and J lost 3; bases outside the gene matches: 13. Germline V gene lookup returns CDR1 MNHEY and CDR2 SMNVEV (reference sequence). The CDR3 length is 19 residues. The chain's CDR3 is CASSLSFSQGDGANEKLFF. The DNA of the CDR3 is TGTGCCAGCAGTTTATCATTCAGCCAGGGGGATGGGGCTAATGAAAAACTGTTTTTT.

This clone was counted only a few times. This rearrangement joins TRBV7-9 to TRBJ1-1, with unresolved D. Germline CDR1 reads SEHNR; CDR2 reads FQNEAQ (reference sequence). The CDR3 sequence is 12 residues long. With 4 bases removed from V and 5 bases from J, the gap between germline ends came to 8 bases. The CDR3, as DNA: TGTGCCAGCAGCTCGACATTTACTGAAGCTTTCTTT. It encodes CASSSTFTEAFF. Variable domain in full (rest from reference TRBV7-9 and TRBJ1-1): DTGVSQNPRHKITKRGQNVTFRCDPISEHNRLYWYRQTLGQGPEFLTYFQNEAQLEKSRLLSDRFSAERPKGSFSTLEIQRTEQGDSAMYLCASSSTFTEAFFGQGTRLTVV.

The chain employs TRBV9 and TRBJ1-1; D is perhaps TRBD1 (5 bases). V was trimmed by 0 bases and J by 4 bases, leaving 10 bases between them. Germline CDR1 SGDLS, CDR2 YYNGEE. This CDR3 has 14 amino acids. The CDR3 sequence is CASSVASGFTEAFF. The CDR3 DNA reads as TGTGCCAGCAGCGTAGCCTCAGGGTTCACTGAAGCTTTCTTT.

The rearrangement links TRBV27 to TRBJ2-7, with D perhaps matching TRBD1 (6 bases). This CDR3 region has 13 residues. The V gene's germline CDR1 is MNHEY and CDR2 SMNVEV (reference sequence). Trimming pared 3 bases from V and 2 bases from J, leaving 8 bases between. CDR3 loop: CASSFQGTYEQYF. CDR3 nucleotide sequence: TGTGCCAGCAGTTTTCAGGGGACCTACGAGCAGTACTTC.

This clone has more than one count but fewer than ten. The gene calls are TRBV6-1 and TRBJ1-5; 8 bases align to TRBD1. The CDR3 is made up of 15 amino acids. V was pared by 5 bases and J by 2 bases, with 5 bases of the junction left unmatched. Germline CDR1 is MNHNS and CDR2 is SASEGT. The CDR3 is CASSMTGEGNQPQHF. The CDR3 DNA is TGTGCCAGCAGTATGACAGGGGAGGGCAATCAGCCCCAGCATTTT.

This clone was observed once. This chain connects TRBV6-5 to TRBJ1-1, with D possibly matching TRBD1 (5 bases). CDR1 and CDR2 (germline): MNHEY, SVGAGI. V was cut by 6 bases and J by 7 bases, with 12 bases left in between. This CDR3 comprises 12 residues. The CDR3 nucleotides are TGTGCCAGCAGCCCGGGGGGGATTGAAGCTTTCTTT. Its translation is CASSPGGIEAFF.

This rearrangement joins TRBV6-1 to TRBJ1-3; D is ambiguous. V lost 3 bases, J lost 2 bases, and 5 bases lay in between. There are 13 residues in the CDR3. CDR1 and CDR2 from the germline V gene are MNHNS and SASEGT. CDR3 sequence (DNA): TGTGCCAGCAGTGAGTATGCTGGAAACACCATATATTTT. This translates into CASSEYAGNTIYF.

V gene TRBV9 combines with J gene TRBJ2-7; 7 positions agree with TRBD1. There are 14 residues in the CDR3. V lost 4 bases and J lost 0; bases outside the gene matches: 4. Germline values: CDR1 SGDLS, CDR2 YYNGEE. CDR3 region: CASSTTGDSYEQYF. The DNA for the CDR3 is TGTGCCAGCAGCACTACAGGGGACTCCTACGAGCAGTACTTC.

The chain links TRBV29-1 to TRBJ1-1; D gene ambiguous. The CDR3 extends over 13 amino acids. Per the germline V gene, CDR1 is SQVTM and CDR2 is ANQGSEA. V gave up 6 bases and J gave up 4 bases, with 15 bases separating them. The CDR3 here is CSVTTGFGTEAFF. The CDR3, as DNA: TGCAGCGTCACCACGGGGTTCGGCACTGAAGCTTTCTTT.

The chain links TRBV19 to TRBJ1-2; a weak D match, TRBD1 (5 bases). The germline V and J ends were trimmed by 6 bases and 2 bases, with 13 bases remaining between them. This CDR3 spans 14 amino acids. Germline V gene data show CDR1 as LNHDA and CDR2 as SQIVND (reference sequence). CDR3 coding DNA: TGTGCCAGTAGCCGCTTCGGGGGAAACTATGGCTACACCTTC. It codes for CASSRFGGNYGYTF.

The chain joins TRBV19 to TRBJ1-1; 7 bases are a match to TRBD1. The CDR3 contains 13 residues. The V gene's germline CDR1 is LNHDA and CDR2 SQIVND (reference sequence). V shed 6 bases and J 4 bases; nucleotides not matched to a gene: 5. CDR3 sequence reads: CASSFHRGTEAFF. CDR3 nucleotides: TGTGCCAGTAGCTTCCACAGGGGCACTGAAGCTTTCTTT. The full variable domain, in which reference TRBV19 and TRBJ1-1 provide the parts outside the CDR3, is DGGITQSPKYLFRKEGQNVTLSCEQNLNHDAMYWYRQDPGQGLRLIYYSQIVNDFQKGDIAEGYSVSREKKESFPLTVTSAQKNPTAFYLCASSFHRGTEAFFGQGTRLTVV.

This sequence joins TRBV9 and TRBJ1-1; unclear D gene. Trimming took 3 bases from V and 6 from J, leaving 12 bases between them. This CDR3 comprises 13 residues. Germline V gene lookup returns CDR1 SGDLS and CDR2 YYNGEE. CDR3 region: CASSGPGRAEAFF. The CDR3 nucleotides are TGTGCCAGCAGCGGCCCTGGGAGGGCTGAAGCTTTCTTT.

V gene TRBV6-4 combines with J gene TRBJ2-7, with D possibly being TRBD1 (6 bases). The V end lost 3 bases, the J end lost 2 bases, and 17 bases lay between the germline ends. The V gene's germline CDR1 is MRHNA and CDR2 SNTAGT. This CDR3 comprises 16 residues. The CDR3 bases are TGTGCCAGCAGTGAATCCCCGGGACATCCACCCTACGAGCAGTACTTC. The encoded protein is CASSESPGHPPYEQYF.

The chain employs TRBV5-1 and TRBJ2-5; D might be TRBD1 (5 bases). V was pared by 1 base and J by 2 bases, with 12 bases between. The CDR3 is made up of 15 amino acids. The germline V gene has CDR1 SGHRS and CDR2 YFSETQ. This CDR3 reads CASSLTGLPQETQYF. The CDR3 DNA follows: TGCGCCAGCAGCTTGACAGGTCTCCCACAAGAGACCCAGTACTTC. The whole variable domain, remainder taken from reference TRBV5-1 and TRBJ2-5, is KAGVTQTPRYLIKTRGQQVTLSCSPISGHRSVSWYQQTPGQGLQFLFEYFSETQRNKGNFPGRFSGRQFSNSRSEMNVSTLELGDSALYLCASSLTGLPQETQYFGPGTRLLVL.

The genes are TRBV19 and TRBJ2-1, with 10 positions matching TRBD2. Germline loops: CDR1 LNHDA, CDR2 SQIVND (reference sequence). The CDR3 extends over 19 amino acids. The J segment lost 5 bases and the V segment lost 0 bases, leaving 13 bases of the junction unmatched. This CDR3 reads CASSIDERWGLAGDNEQFF. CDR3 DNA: TGTGCCAGTAGTATAGATGAGAGGTGGGGGCTAGCGGGAGACAATGAGCAGTTCTTC. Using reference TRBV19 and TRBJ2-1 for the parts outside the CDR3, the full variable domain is DGGITQSPKYLFRKEGQNVTLSCEQNLNHDAMYWYRQDPGQGLRLIYYSQIVNDFQKGDIAEGYSVSREKKESFPLTVTSAQKNPTAFYLCASSIDERWGLAGDNEQFFGPGTRLTVL.

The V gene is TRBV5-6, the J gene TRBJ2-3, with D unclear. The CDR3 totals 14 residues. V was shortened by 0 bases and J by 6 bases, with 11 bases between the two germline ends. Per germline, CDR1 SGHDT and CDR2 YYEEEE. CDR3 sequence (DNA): TGTGCCAGCAGCTTGGAGGTCGGGTGGGATACGCAGTATTTT. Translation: CASSLEVGWDTQYF.